These 25 T cell receptor beta chains were all obtained from the same sample, sequenced in a study of T-cell memory formation after mild COVID-19. TCRdb reprocessed the 5' RACE reads with MiXCR, giving one entry per CDR3 protein. The sample carries roughly 200,000 distinct CDR3 sequences, 16% recorded once. The sample consisted of PBMCs or a T cell subset sorted from them (not recorded which). These receptors were collected from an adult woman who had mild COVID-19 (a few samples of this study predate the infection). Cell type and time point are not known.

This chain uses TRBV20-1 with TRBJ2-7, with TRBD2 identical over 8 bases. J lost 2 bases, V lost 3 bases, and 9 bases had no gene match. Germline V gene sequence: CDR1 DFQATT, CDR2 SNEGSKA (reference sequence). The CDR3 is 15 residues long. CDR3 sequence (DNA): TGCAGTGCTAGCCCCCTAGCGGGCCTCACCTACGAGCAGTACTTC. Its translation: CSASPLAGLTYEQYF.

This clonotype was seen only a few times. The chain recombines TRBV18 with TRBJ2-1; no reliable D call. The ends were cut back, 0 bases at V and 7 bases at J, with 10 bases in the middle. The germline gives CDR1 KGHSH, CDR2 LQKENI. The CDR3 runs to 14 residues. The CDR3 protein is CASSPPPANNEQFF. CDR3 DNA sequence: TGTGCCAGCTCACCACCTCCAGCGAATAATGAGCAGTTCTTC.

This chain joins TRBV6-1 and TRBJ1-3; D is unresolved. V was trimmed by 5 bases and J by 0 bases, leaving 8 bases between them. The CDR3 length is 14 residues. Germline V CDR1 and CDR2: MNHNS, SASEGT. The CDR3 reads CASSIDPSGNTIYF. The CDR3 coding sequence is TGTGCCAGCAGTATCGACCCCTCTGGAAACACCATATATTTT.

This clonotype was seen a handful of times. The chain links TRBV11-2 to TRBJ1-1; 8 nucleotides align to TRBD1. The V gene end was trimmed by 8 bases and the J gene end by 10 bases; junction bases not matched to a gene: 18. This CDR3 is built from 15 residues. CDR1 is SGHAT and CDR2 is FQNNGV in the germline V gene. The DNA for the CDR3 is TGTGCCAGCCGGTCCGGGACAGGTATTTTTGGGCGAGCTTTCTTT. It specifies CASRSGTGIFGRAFF.

The gene calls are TRBV4-2 and TRBJ1-6, with unresolved D. Germline V gene data show CDR1 as LGHNA and CDR2 as YNFKEQ. V was pared by 0 bases and J by 8 bases, with 5 bases between. The CDR3 is 13 residues long. CDR3 bases: TGTGCCAGCAGCCAAGATATGGATTCACCCCTCCACTTT. Translated: CASSQDMDSPLHF.

V gene TRBV18 combines with J gene TRBJ2-1, with D tentatively TRBD2 (5 bases). Per germline, CDR1 KGHSH and CDR2 LQKENI. The CDR3 length is 14 residues. Trimming took 1 base from V and 8 from J, leaving 12 bases between them. CDR3 in amino acids: CASSPRYGVHEQFF. The DNA of the CDR3 is TGTGCCAGCTCACCACGATACGGGGTTCATGAGCAGTTCTTC.

The table lists this clonotype with a few counts. The chain links TRBV6-1 to TRBJ1-2; unclear D gene. V was cut by 1 base and J by 5 bases, with 5 bases left in between. There are 12 residues in the CDR3. Germline CDR1 reads MNHNS; CDR2 reads SASEGT. This CDR3 is CASSEGPYGYTF. CDR3 bases: TGTGCCAGCAGTGAAGGACCATATGGCTACACCTTC.

This clonotype was counted between two and nine times. CDR3 DNA: TGTGCCACCAGTGACCCTATAGCGGGATCCTACAATGAGCAGTTCTTC. Protein product: CATSDPIAGSYNEQFF. The V gene is TRBV24-1, the J gene TRBJ2-1; 8 bases line up with TRBD2. V trimming: 4 bases; J trimming: 1 base; junction bases outside the gene matches: 5. The CDR3 runs to 16 residues. Germline V gene lookup returns CDR1 KGHDR and CDR2 SFDVKD.

This chain connects TRBV4-2 to TRBJ1-4; D not resolved. This CDR3 contains 15 residues. The germline V gene encodes CDR1 LGHNA and CDR2 YNFKEQ. The V end lost 3 bases, the J end lost 3 bases, and 11 bases lay between the germline ends. In DNA, the CDR3 is TGTGCCAGCAGCCAGCTTGGGGTGTCTAATGAAAAACTGTTTTTT. Amino acids: CASSQLGVSNEKLFF.

This clonotype was picked up a small number of times. The chain carries TRBV7-2 and TRBJ2-1, with a tentative D call TRBD2 (6 bases). The CDR3 runs 15 residues. V shed 5 bases and J shed 6 bases, with 17 bases lying between them. Germline V lookup: CDR1 SGHTA, CDR2 FQGNSA. The chain's CDR3 is CASSPRQTRGNEQFF. The CDR3 DNA follows: TGTGCCAGCAGCCCTAGACAGACTAGGGGCAATGAGCAGTTCTTC. Full variable domain (outside the CDR3, taken from reference TRBV7-2 and TRBJ2-1): GAGVSQSPSNKVTEKGKDVELRCDPISGHTALYWYRQSLGQGLEFLIYFQGNSAPDKSGLPSDRFSAERTGGSVSTLTIQRTQQEDSAVYLCASSPRQTRGNEQFFGPGTRLTVL.

Only a few counts were recorded for this clonotype. The CDR3 sequence is CSVVQGVNEQFF. CDR3 DNA: TGCAGCGTTGTGCAGGGTGTAAATGAGCAGTTCTTC. The chain links TRBV29-1 to TRBJ2-1, with D tentatively TRBD1 (5 bases). The CDR3 sequence is 12 residues long. Germline CDR1 reads SQVTM; CDR2 reads ANQGSEA. With 4 bases removed from V and 7 bases from J, the gap between germline ends came to 11 bases.

This clonotype appeared a few times. The genes are TRBV7-3 and TRBJ2-1; 11 bases are a match to TRBD2. The V and J ends lost 1 base and 9 bases, in that order; junction bases with no gene match: 8. The CDR3 loop spans 16 amino acids. Germline lookup yields CDR1 SGHTA and CDR2 FQGTGA. The CDR3 coding sequence is TGTGCCAGCAGCTTAAAGGGGACAGGGACTAGCGGTGAGCAGTTCTTC. This sequence encodes CASSLKGTGTSGEQFF.

The genes are TRBV12-3 or TRBV12-4 and TRBJ2-7; D not certain. V was trimmed by 6 bases and J by 4 bases, leaving 13 bases between them. This CDR3 has 13 residues. The CDR3 sequence: CASSSPRNYEQYF. CDR3 sequence (DNA): TGTGCCAGCAGCTCACCCCGAAATTACGAGCAGTACTTC.

This clonotype has a handful of counts. The rearrangement uses TRBV5-6 and TRBJ1-6, with D unresolved. V was pared by 0 bases and J by 3 bases, with 7 bases between. Germline V CDR1 and CDR2: SGHDT, YYEEEE. This CDR3 spans 15 amino acids. The CDR3 bases are TGTGCCAGCAGCTTGGTGTCTGTCTATAATTCACCCCTCCACTTT. Translated: CASSLVSVYNSPLHF.

Only a few counts were recorded for this clonotype. V usage is TRBV28 and J usage is TRBJ2-7; a possible D gene is TRBD1 (6 bases). Germline lookup yields CDR1 MDHEN and CDR2 SYDVKM. This CDR3 region has 14 residues. V shed 7 bases and J shed 6 bases, with 19 bases lying between them. This CDR3 reads CASMDRLIRGEQYF. CDR3 bases: TGTGCCAGCATGGACAGACTAATTAGAGGCGAGCAGTACTTC.

This CDR3 reads CSAKDTAGATSYNEQFF. The CDR3 region has the DNA TGCAGTGCTAAAGATACGGCGGGAGCTACCTCCTACAATGAGCAGTTCTTC. V is TRBV20-1 and J is TRBJ2-1, with 7 nucleotides matching TRBD2. This CDR3 region has 17 residues. Germline trimming cut 4 bases from V and 0 bases from J; bases unmatched to any gene: 12. Germline loops: CDR1 DFQATT, CDR2 SNEGSKA (reference sequence).

This clonotype was seen ten or more times. V is TRBV20-1 and J is TRBJ2-2; D is possibly TRBD1 (6 bases). Germline-derived CDR1 and CDR2 are DFQATT and SNEGSKA (reference sequence). This CDR3 contains 13 residues. The V gene lost 2 bases and the J gene lost 6 bases, with 10 bases spanning the gap. The chain's CDR3 is CSARYRTAGELFF. CDR3 sequence (DNA): TGCAGTGCTAGATACAGGACAGCCGGGGAGCTGTTTTTT.

This clonotype has just a few counts. The chain carries TRBV5-1 and TRBJ2-3, with D hard to call. Trimming stripped 2 bases from V and 4 bases from J, with 11 bases between. This CDR3 has 14 residues. Germline CDR1 reads SGHRS; CDR2 reads YFSETQ. CDR3 amino acids: CASSFAPTPDTQYF. The CDR3 bases are TGCGCCAGCAGCTTTGCCCCTACACCAGATACGCAGTATTTT. Drawing the rest from reference TRBV5-1 and TRBJ2-3, the complete variable domain is KAGVTQTPRYLIKTRGQQVTLSCSPISGHRSVSWYQQTPGQGLQFLFEYFSETQRNKGNFPGRFSGRQFSNSRSEMNVSTLELGDSALYLCASSFAPTPDTQYFGPGTRLTVL.

This sequence joins TRBV25-1 and TRBJ2-2; 10 bases line up with TRBD1. The CDR3 loop spans 17 amino acids. V shed 1 base, J shed 4 bases, and the junction held 6 bases outside the gene matches. CDR1 and CDR2 from the germline V gene are MGHDK and SYGVNS. The CDR3 nucleotides read TGTGCCAGCAGTGAATTGGGACAGGGGAGGCGCACCGGGGAGCTGTTTTTT. Its protein is CASSELGQGRRTGELFF.

This clonotype was seen ten or more times. J is TRBJ1-2 and V is TRBV7-3; D not resolved. Trimming stripped 6 bases from V and 7 bases from J, with 18 bases between. From germline, CDR1 is SGHTA and CDR2 FQGTGA. The CDR3 spans 14 residues. CDR3 residues: CASSPTSRVVGYTF. Written as DNA, the CDR3 is TGTGCCAGCAGTCCCACCTCCAGAGTGGTTGGCTACACCTTC.

This CDR3 reads CASSFTWGNEQFF. The CDR3 DNA reads as TGTGCCAGCAGTTTTACGTGGGGGAATGAGCAGTTCTTC. The V and J genes are TRBV12-3 or TRBV12-4 and TRBJ2-1, with D perhaps being TRBD1 or TRBD2 (5 bases each). Between the trimmed V and J ends, which lost 3 bases and 7 bases, there was a span of 10 bases. CDR3 length: 13 amino acids.

This clonotype came up many times. The chain combines TRBV19 with TRBJ2-2; possible D gene TRBD2, 5 bases. The CDR3 has 12 residues. CDR1 and CDR2 from the germline V gene are LNHDA and SQIVND (reference sequence). The V and J ends lost 4 bases and 5 bases respectively, with 5 bases between them. CDR3 sequence reads: CASSRETGELFF. The CDR3 DNA follows: TGTGCCAGTAGTAGGGAGACCGGGGAGCTGTTTTTT.

This clonotype appeared many times. The J gene is TRBJ2-7, the V gene TRBV5-6; TRBD1 agrees at 8 bases. Trimming took 4 bases from V and 0 from J; bases not matched to a gene: 3. The V gene's germline CDR1 is SGHDT and CDR2 YYEEEE. The CDR3 is 14 residues long. The CDR3 region is CASSVGQASYEQYF. The CDR3 DNA sequence: TGTGCCAGCAGCGTGGGACAGGCCTCCTACGAGCAGTACTTC.

The chain has TRBV15 and TRBJ2-3, with 8 bases aligning to TRBD2. The CDR3 spans 14 residues. Germline CDR1 reads LNHNV; CDR2 reads YYDKDF (reference sequence). V shed 5 bases, J shed 3 bases, and the junction held 4 bases outside the gene matches. Here the CDR3 reads CATSWTSRTDTQYF. CDR3 nucleotides: TGTGCCACCAGCTGGACTAGCAGGACAGATACGCAGTATTTT.

The genes are TRBV7-8 and TRBJ2-7; 10 bases match TRBD1. V lost 5 bases and J lost 2; bases outside the gene matches: 6. Looked up from germline, CDR1 is SGHVS and CDR2 is FQNEAQ. CDR3 length: 15 amino acids. This chain's CDR3 is CASSLGGTGAYEQYF. The CDR3 DNA sequence: TGTGCCAGCAGCCTAGGCGGGACAGGGGCCTACGAGCAGTACTTC.